The rows below give T cell receptor beta chains drawn from one sample of a study of blood T cell repertoires in COVID-19. The method was immunoSEQ multiplex PCR; TCRdb's version includes in-frame clones alone and lacks a portion of them. Among 180,000 or so clones, approximately 86% were seen once, and the ten largest hold 8% to 10%. What was sequenced was peripheral blood. These receptors were collected from a man between 60 and 70 years old with acute or convalescent COVID-19. Each CDR3 is given with its conserved first and last residue. D genes are given only for firm matches. Clone size is given for some rows only: seen once, a few or many times, or a class if the clone is expanded.

15	NA	TRBJ1-2	TRBV4-1	TRBD1	CASSRLDRGDYGYTF	TGCGCCAGCAGCCGATTGGACAGGGGGGACTATGGCTACACCTTC
16	NA	TRBJ2-4	TRBV10-2	TRBD1	CASSELRGQGGHIQYF	TGCGCCAGCAGTGAGCTTAGAGGACAGGGAGGACACATTCAGTACTTC
16	NA	TRBJ2-1	TRBV13	TRBD2	CASSSLAGGLYNEQFF	TGTGCCAGCAGTTCATTAGCGGGAGGGCTCTACAATGAGCAGTTCTTC
15	NA	TRBJ1-3	TRBV5-5	NA	CASSLTGNRRNTIYF	TGTGCCAGCAGCTTGACAGGGAATCGGAGAAACACCATATATTTT
13	NA	TRBJ2-3	TRBV27	NA	CASSLALVDTQYF	TGTGCCAGCAGTTTGGCCCTCGTTGATACGCAGTATTTT
12	NA	TRBJ1-2	TRBV3-1/TRBV3-2	NA	CASSQTGQFYTF	TGTGCCAGCAGCCAGACAGGTCAGTTCTACACCTTC
15	few	TRBJ1-1	TRBV4-1	NA	CASSPWTPRGTEAFF	TGCGCCAGCAGCCCTTGGACCCCCCGAGGGACTGAAGCTTTCTTT
14	few	TRBJ1-4	TRBV28	NA	CASSLIQANEKLFF	TGTGCCAGCAGTTTGATCCAGGCTAATGAAAAACTGTTTTTT
14	NA	TRBJ1-6	TRBV6-1	NA	CASSEQGYNSPLHF	TGTGCCAGCAGTGAACAGGGCTATAATTCACCCCTCCACTTT
15	NA	TRBJ2-1	TRBV28	TRBD2	CASKKWASGRAEQFF	TGTGCCAGCAAGAAGTGGGCTAGCGGGAGGGCTGAGCAGTTCTTC
15	NA	TRBJ1-6	TRBV18	NA	CASSPPARSGSPLHF	TGTGCCAGCTCACCACCGGCGAGGTCGGGTTCACCCCTCCACTTT
14	NA	TRBJ1-2	TRBV27	NA	CASSLVAGADGYTF	TGTGCCAGCAGTTTGGTCGCGGGGGCGGATGGCTACACCTTC
14	NA	TRBJ1-4	TRBV16	NA	CASSQVAVYEKLFF	TGTGCCAGCAGCCAAGTCGCGGTATATGAAAAACTGTTTTTT
13	few	TRBJ2-2	TRBV24-1	NA	CATSTRFTGELFF	TGTGCCACCTCTACTAGGTTCACCGGGGAGCTGTTTTTT
15	NA	TRBJ2-7	TRBV30	TRBD2	CAWKRLAGTSYEQYF	TGTGCCTGGAAGAGATTAGCGGGAACATCCTACGAGCAGTACTTC
14	NA	TRBJ2-1	TRBV29-1	TRBD1	CSGTTGGIYNEQFF	TGCAGCGGAACTACAGGGGGCATCTACAATGAGCAGTTCTTC
13	NA	TRBJ1-2	TRBV5-4	TRBD1	CASSHRDSYGYTF	TGTGCCAGCAGCCACCGGGACAGCTATGGCTACACCTTC
15	NA	TRBJ1-4	TRBV25-1	TRBD1	CASSETGGGNEKLFF	TGTGCCAGCAGTGAGACAGGGGGTGGTAATGAAAAACTGTTTTTT
17	NA	TRBJ2-1	TRBV5-4	TRBD2	CASSPGTSGSLGNEQFF	TGTGCCAGCAGCCCAGGGACTAGCGGGAGCCTAGGCAATGAGCAGTTCTTC
13	once	TRBJ2-1	TRBV2	NA	CASIPSGYNEQFF	TGTGCCAGCATTCCGAGCGGGTACAATGAGCAGTTCTTC
15	NA	TRBJ2-2	TRBV4-1	TRBD1	CASSNRGLNTGELFF	TGCGCCAGCAGCAACAGGGGGCTTAACACCGGGGAGCTGTTTTTT
13	NA	TRBJ2-1	TRBV12-3/TRBV12-4	NA	CASSFGSYNEQFF	TGTGCCAGCAGTTTCGGTTCATACAATGAGCAGTTCTTC
13	NA	TRBJ1-2	TRBV29-1	NA	CSVDGQHGDGYTF	TGCAGCGTTGATGGACAGCACGGGGATGGCTACACCTTC
16	NA	TRBJ2-1	TRBV18	NA	CASSQGLAGSYNEQFF	TGTGCCAGCTCACAAGGTCTGGCGGGTTCCTACAATGAGCAGTTCTTC
17	NA	TRBJ2-7	TRBV7-9	NA	CASSLARGRDAPYEQYF	TGTGCCAGCAGCTTAGCGAGAGGGCGGGACGCCCCCTACGAGCAGTACTTC
15	once	TRBJ1-2	TRBV28	TRBD1	CASSPEVDRGHGYTF	TGTGCCAGCAGTCCCGAAGTCGACAGGGGGCATGGCTACACCTTC
13	NA	TRBJ1-6	TRBV5-1	TRBD1	CASSLDRDSPLHF	TGCGCCAGCAGCCTCGACAGGGATTCACCCCTCCACTTT
16	NA	TRBJ1-2	TRBV7-3	TRBD1	CASSPSGTGTFYGYTF	TGTGCCAGCAGCCCTTCCGGGACAGGAACCTTCTATGGCTACACCTTC
14	NA	TRBJ2-7	TRBV5-1	TRBD1	CASSGGQGAYEQYF	TGCGCCAGCAGCGGCGGACAGGGGGCTTACGAGCAGTACTTC
15	NA	TRBJ1-1	TRBV6-6	NA	CASSPLFGLVTEAFF	TGTGCCAGCAGTCCCCTGTTCGGTCTAGTTACTGAAGCTTTCTTT
13	once	TRBJ1-6	TRBV10-3	NA	CAEASSYNSPLHF	TGTGCCGAGGCTTCTTCCTATAATTCACCCCTCCACTTT
12	NA	TRBJ2-3	TRBV3-1/TRBV3-2	NA	CASSPSADTQYF	TGTGCCAGCAGCCCCTCGGCAGATACGCAGTATTTT
16	few	TRBJ2-2	TRBV7-2	TRBD2	CASSLTPSGSTGELFF	TGTGCCAGCAGCTTAACGCCTAGCGGGAGCACCGGGGAGCTGTTTTTT
17	NA	TRBJ1-2	TRBV9	NA	CASSARSGGNPNYGYTF	TGTGCCAGCAGCGCCCGAAGTGGGGGGAACCCTAACTATGGCTACACCTTC
12	NA	TRBJ2-7	TRBV6-1	NA	CASSESDSDRYF	TGTGCCAGCAGTGAGAGTGACAGTGATCGGTACTTC
13	NA	TRBJ1-1	TRBV7-2	NA	CASSFQRDTEAFF	TGTGCCAGCAGCTTCCAACGAGACACTGAAGCTTTCTTT
15	NA	TRBJ2-6	TRBV11-3	NA	CASSSGGSGANVLTF	TGTGCCAGCAGCTCCGGGGGCTCTGGGGCCAACGTCCTGACTTTC
14	NA	TRBJ1-1	TRBV5-1	NA	CASSLTVMNTEAFF	TGCGCCAGCAGCTTGACAGTTATGAACACTGAAGCTTTCTTT
12	NA	TRBJ1-5	TRBV29-1	TRBD1	CSARQGNQPQHF	TGCAGCGCCCGACAGGGGAATCAGCCCCAGCATTTT
17	NA	TRBJ2-5	TRBV15	TRBD1	CATSRDVADRGQETQYF	TGTGCCACCAGCAGAGATGTTGCCGACAGGGGACAAGAGACCCAGTACTTC
15	NA	TRBJ2-3	TRBV30	TRBD2	CAWSLTSGRGDTQYF	TGTGCCTGGAGTCTGACTAGCGGGAGAGGGGATACGCAGTATTTT
15	NA	TRBJ2-1	TRBV9	NA	CASSSGGAPDNEQFF	TGTGCCAGCAGCTCCGGAGGAGCTCCGGACAATGAGCAGTTCTTC
14	few	TRBJ1-1	TRBV4-1	TRBD1	CASSQGERTGFAFF	TGCGCCAGCAGCCAAGGGGAGAGGACAGGGTTCGCTTTCTTT
19	once	TRBJ2-6	TRBV4-1	TRBD1	CASSRPGQGALGGANVLTF	TGCGCCAGCAGCCGGCCGGGACAGGGGGCGCTTGGCGGGGCCAACGTCCTGACTTTC
15	NA	TRBJ1-6	TRBV2	TRBD1	CASSGTGLSNSPLHF	TGTGCCAGCAGTGGGACAGGGCTCTCCAATTCACCCCTCCACTTT
14	NA	TRBJ1-2	TRBV2	TRBD1	CASSVQGASYGYTF	TGTGCCAGCAGTGTCCAGGGGGCCTCCTATGGCTACACCTTC
15	NA	TRBJ1-1	TRBV6-4	TRBD1	CASTPGQGRLAEAFF	TGTGCCAGCACCCCGGGACAGGGGCGTTTGGCTGAAGCTTTCTTT
15	NA	TRBJ2-2	TRBV5-1	NA	CASSRDRPNTGELFF	TGCGCCAGCAGCCGAGACAGGCCGAACACCGGGGAGCTGTTTTTT
16	NA	TRBJ1-5	TRBV28	TRBD1	CASSSLGQVGNQPQHF	TGTGCCAGCAGTTCGCTGGGACAGGTGGGCAATCAGCCCCAGCATTTT